This TCR beta chain was found in a study of T cells of healthy individuals. With 0 bases removed from V and 7 bases from J, the gap between germline ends came to 10 bases. The CDR3 runs 14 residues. Germline values: CDR1 MNHEY, CDR2 SVGAGI. TCRdb redid the calling of the 5' RACE reads with MiXCR, one entry per CDR3 protein. The sample carries 40,000 to 60,000 distinct CDR3 sequences, roughly 14% recorded once. The chain employs TRBV6-5 and TRBJ2-1; D perhaps matches TRBD1 (5 bases). This TCR came from a human donor in good health. The CDR3 DNA is TGTGCCAGCAGTTACTCGGGTCAGGGAAATGAGCAGTTCTTC. Translating gives CASSYSGQGNEQFF.